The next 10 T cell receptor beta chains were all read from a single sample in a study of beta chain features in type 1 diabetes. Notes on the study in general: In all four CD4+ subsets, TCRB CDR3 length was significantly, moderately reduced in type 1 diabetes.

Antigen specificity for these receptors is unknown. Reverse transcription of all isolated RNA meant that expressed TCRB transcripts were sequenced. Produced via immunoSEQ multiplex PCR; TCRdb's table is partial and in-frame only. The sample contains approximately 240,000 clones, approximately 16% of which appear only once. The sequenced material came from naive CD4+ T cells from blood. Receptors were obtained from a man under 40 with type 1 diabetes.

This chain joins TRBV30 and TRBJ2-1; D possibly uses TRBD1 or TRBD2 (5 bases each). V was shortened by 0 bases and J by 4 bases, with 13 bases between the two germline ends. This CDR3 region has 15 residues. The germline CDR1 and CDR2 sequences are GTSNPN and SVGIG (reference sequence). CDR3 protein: CAWSVGDPQYNEQFF. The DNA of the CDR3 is TGTGCCTGGAGTGTCGGGGACCCTCAATACAATGAGCAGTTCTTC.

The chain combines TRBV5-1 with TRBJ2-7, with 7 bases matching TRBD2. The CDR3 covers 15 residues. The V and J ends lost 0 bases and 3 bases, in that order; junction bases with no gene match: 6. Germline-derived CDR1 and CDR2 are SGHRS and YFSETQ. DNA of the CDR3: TGCGCCAGCAGCTTGGAAGCGGGGCAGTACTACGAGCAGTACTTC. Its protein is CASSLEAGQYYEQYF.

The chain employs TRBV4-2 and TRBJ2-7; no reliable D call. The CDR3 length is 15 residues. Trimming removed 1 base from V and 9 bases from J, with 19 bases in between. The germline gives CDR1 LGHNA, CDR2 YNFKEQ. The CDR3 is CASSQALSSLRVQYF. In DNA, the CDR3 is TGTGCCAGCAGCCAAGCGCTATCTTCCCTACGAGTGCAGTACTTC.

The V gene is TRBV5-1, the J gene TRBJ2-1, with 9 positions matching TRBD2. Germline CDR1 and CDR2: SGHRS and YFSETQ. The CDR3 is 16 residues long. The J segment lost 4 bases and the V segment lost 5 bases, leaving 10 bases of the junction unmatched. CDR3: CASSSHTSGLYNEQFF. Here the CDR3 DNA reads TGCGCCAGCAGTTCGCATACTAGCGGGCTATACAATGAGCAGTTCTTC.

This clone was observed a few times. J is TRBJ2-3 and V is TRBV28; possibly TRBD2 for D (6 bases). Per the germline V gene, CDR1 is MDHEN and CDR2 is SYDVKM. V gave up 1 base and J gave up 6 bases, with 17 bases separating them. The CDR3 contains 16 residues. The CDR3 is CASSLSGGMGPDTQYF. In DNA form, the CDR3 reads TGTGCCAGCAGTTTATCTGGCGGGATGGGGCCGGATACGCAGTATTTT.

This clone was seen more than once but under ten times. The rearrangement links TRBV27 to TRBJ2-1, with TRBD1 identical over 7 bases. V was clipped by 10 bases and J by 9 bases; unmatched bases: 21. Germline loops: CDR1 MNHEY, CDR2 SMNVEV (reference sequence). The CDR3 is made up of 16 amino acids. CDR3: CATLLTGTDPNGEQFF. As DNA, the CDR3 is TGTGCCACCCTATTGACAGGGACCGACCCGAATGGTGAGCAGTTCTTC.

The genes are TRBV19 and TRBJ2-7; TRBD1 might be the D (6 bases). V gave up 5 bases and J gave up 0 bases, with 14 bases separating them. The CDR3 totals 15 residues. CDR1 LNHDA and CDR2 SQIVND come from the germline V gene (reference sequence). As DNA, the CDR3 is TGTGCCAGTAGTGGGCGAGGGACATTCTCCTACGAGCAGTACTTC. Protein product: CASSGRGTFSYEQYF.

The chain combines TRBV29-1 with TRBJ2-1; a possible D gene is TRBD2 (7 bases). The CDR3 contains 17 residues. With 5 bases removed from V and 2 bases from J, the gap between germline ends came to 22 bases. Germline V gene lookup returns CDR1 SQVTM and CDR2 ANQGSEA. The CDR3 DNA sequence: TGCAGCGTTTACCCCGGGGGGCTACCCCTTCCCTACAATGAGCAGTTCTTC. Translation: CSVYPGGLPLPYNEQFF.

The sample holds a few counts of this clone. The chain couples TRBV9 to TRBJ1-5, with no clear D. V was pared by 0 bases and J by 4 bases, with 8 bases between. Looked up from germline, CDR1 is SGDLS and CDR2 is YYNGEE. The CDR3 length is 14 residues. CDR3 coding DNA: TGTGCCAGCAGCGTAGACAGTCAGAATCAGCCCCAGCATTTT. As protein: CASSVDSQNQPQHF.

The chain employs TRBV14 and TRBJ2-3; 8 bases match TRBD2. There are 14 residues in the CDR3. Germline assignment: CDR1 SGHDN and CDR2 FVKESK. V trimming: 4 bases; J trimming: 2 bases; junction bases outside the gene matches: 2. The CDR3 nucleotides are TGTGCCAGCAGCCCCGGACTAGCCACAGATACGCAGTATTTT. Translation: CASSPGLATDTQYF.